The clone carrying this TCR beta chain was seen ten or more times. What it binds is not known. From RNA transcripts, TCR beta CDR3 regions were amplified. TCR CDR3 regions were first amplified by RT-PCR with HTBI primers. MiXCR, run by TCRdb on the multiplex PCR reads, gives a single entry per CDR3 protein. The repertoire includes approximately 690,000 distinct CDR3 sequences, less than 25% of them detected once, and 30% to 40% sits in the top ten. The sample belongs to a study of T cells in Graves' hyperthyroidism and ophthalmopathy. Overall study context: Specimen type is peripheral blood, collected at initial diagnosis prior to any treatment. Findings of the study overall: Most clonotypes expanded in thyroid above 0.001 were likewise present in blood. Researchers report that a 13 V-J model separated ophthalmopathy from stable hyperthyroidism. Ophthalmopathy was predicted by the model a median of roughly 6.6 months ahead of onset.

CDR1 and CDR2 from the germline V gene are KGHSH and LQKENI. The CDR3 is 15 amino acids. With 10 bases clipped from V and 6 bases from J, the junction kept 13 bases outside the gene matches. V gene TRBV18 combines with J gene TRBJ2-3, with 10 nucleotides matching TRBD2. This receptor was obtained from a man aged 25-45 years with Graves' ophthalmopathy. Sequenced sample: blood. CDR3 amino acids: CATQATSGTADTQYF. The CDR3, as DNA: TGTGCCACCCAAGCCACTAGCGGGACCGCGGATACGCAGTATTTT.